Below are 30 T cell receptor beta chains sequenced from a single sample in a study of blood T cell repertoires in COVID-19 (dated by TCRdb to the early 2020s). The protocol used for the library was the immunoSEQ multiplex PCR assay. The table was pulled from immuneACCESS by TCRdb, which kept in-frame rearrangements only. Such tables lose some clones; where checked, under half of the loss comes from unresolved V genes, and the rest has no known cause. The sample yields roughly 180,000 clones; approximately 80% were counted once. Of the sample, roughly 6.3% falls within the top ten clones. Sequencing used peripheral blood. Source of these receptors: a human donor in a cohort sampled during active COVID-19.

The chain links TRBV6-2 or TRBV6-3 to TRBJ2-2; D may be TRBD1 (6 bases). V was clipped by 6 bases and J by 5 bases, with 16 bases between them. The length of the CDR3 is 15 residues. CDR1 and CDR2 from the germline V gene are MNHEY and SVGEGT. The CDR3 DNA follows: TGTGCCAGCAGCGTGGGGACAACCAGAACCGGGGAGCTGTTTTTT. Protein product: CASSVGTTRTGELFF.

The CDR3 is CASSQGGGQGLTEAFF. DNA for the CDR3: TGCGCCAGCAGCCAAGGGGGCGGACAGGGTTTAACTGAAGCTTTCTTT. The genes are TRBV4-1 and TRBJ1-1; the match to TRBD1 covers 8 bases. CDR1 is MGHRA, CDR2 YSYEKL, per germline. V lost 1 base and J lost 5; bases outside the gene matches: 9. The CDR3 has 16 residues.

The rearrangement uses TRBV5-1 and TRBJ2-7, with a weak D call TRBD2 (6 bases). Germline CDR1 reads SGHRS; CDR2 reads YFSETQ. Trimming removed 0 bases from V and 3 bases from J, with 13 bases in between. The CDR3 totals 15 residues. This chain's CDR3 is CASSLGPGGIYEQYF. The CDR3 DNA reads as TGCGCCAGCAGCTTGGGCCCGGGCGGGATCTACGAGCAGTACTTC.

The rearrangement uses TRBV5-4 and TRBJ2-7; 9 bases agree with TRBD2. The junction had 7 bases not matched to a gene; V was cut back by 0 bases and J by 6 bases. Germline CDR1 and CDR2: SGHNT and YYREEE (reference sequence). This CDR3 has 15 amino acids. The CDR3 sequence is CASSLEGAGGAEQYF. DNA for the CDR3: TGTGCCAGCAGCTTGGAAGGGGCGGGGGGGGCCGAGCAGTACTTC.

CDR3 sequence: CASSPPANSRRGYGYTF. The CDR3 coding sequence is TGTGCCAGCTCACCACCGGCAAACAGCCGACGGGGCTATGGCTACACCTTC. This chain links TRBV18 with TRBJ1-2; D remains ambiguous. CDR1 is KGHSH and CDR2 is LQKENI in the germline V gene. This CDR3 has 17 residues. V was shortened by 0 bases and J by 4 bases, with 18 bases between the two germline ends.

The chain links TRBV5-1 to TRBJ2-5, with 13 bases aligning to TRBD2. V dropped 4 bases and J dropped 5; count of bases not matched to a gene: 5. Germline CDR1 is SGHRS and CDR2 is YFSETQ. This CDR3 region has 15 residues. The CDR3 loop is CASSGILAGGETQYF. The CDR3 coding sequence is TGCGCCAGCAGCGGCATACTAGCGGGGGGGGAGACCCAGTACTTC.

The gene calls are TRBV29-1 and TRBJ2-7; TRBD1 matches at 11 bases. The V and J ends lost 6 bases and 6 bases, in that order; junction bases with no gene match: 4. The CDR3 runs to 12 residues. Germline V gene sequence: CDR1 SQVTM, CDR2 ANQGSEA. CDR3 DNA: TGCAGCGTCGGACAGGGGGCGGGCGAGCAGTACTTC. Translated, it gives CSVGQGAGEQYF.

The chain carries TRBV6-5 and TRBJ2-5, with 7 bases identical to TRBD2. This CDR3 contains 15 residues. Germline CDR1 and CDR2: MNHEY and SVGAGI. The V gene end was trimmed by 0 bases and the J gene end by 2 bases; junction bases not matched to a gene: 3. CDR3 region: CASSYSGGSQETQYF. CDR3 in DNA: TGTGCCAGCAGTTACTCGGGGGGGTCACAAGAGACCCAGTACTTC.

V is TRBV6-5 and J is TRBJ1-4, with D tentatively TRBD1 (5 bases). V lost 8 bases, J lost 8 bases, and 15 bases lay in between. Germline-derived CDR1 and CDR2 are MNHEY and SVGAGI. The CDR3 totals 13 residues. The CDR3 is CASAVAGREKLFF. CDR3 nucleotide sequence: TGTGCCAGCGCAGTGGCAGGGAGGGAAAAACTGTTTTTT.

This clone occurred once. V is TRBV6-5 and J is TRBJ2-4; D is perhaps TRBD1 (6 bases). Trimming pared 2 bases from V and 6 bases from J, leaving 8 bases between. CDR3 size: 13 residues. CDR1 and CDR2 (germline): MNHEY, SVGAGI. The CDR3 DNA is TGTGCCAGCAGTTACACACAGGGAAACATTCAGTACTTC. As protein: CASSYTQGNIQYF.

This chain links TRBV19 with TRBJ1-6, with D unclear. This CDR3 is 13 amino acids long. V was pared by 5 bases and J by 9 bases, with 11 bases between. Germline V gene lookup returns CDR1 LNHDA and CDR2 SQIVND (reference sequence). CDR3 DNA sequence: TGTGCCAGTAGTCCTACTCACGGTTCACCCCTCCACTTT. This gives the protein CASSPTHGSPLHF.

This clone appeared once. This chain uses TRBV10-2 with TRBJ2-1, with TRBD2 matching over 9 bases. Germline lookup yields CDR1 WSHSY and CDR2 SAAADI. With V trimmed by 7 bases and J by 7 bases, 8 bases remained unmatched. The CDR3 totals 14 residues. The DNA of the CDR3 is TGCGCCAGCATGAGACTAGCGGAGGAGAATGAGCAGTTCTTC. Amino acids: CASMRLAEENEQFF.

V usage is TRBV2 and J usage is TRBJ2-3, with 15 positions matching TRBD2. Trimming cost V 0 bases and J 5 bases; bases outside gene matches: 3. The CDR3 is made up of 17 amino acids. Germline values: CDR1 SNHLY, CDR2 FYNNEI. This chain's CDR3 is CASSEARTSGGGDTQYF. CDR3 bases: TGTGCCAGCAGTGAAGCGCGGACTAGCGGGGGGGGAGATACGCAGTATTTT.

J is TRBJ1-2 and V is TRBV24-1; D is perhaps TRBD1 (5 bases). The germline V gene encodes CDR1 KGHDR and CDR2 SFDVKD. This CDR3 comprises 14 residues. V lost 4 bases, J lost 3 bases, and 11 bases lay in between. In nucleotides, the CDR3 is TGTGCCACCAGTGAGTCAGGGCAGGACTATGGCTACACCTTC. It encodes CATSESGQDYGYTF.

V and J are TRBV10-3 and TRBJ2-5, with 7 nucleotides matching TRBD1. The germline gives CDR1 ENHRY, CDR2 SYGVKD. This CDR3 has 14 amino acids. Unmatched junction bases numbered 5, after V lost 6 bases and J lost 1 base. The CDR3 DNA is TGTGCCATCAGCCAGGGACAGAGCCAAGAGACCCAGTACTTC. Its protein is CAISQGQSQETQYF.

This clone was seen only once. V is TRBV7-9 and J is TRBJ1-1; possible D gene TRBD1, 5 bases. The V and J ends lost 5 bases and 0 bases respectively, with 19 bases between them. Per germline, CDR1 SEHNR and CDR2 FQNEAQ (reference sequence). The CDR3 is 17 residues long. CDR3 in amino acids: CASSPHRSTALNTEAFF. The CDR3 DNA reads TGTGCCAGCAGCCCGCACCGATCGACAGCCTTGAACACTGAAGCTTTCTTT.

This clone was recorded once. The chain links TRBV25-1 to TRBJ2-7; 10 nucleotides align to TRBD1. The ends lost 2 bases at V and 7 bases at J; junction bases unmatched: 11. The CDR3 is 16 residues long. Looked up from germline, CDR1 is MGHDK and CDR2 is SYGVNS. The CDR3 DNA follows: TGTGCCAGCAGTGAAGGACCGGGGGACAGGGGTTTAGAGCAGTACTTC. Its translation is CASSEGPGDRGLEQYF.

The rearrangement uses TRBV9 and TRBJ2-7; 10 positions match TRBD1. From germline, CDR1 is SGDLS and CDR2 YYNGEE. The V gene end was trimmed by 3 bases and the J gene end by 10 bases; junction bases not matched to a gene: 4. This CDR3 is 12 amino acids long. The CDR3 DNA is TGTGCCAGCAGCGCGGGACAGGGGAAACAGTACTTC. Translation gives CASSAGQGKQYF.

CDR3 in amino acids: CASSLVLGGAGEQYF. CDR3 nucleotide sequence: TGTGCCAGCAGCTTAGTGCTCGGGGGGGCTGGGGAGCAGTACTTC. The rearrangement links TRBV11-2 to TRBJ2-7; TRBD2 matches at 8 bases. This CDR3 comprises 15 residues. Germline V gene data show CDR1 as SGHAT and CDR2 as FQNNGV. Unmatched junction bases numbered 9, after V lost 1 base and J lost 7 bases.

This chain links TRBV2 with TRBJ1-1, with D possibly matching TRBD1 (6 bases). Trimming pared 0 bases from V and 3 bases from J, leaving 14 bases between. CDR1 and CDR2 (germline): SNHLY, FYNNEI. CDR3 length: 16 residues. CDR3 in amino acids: CASSEALMGGHTEAFF. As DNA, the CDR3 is TGTGCCAGCAGTGAAGCGCTTATGGGGGGGCACACTGAAGCTTTCTTT.

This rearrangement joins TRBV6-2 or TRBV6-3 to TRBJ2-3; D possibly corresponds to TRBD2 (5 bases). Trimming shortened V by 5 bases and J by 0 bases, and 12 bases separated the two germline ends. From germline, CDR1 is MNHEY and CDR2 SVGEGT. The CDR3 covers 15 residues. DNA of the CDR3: TGTGCCAGCAGTACGGGAATTACTAGCACAGATACGCAGTATTTT. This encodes CASSTGITSTDTQYF.

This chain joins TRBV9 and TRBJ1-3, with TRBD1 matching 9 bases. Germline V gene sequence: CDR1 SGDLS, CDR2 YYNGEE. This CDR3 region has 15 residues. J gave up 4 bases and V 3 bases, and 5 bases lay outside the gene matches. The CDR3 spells CASSGLGTGGNTIYF. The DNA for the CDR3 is TGTGCCAGCAGCGGCCTAGGGACAGGGGGAAACACCATATATTTT. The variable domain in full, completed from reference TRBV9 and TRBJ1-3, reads DSGVTQTPKHLITATGQRVTLRCSPRSGDLSVYWYQQSLDQGLQFLIQYYNGEERAKGNILERFSAQQFPDLHSELNLSSLELGDSALYFCASSGLGTGGNTIYFGEGSWLTVV.

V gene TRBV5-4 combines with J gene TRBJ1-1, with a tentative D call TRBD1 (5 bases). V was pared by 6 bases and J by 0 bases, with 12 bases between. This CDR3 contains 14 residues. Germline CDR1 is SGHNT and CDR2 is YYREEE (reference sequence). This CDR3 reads CASKNRDLNTEAFF. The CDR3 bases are TGTGCCAGCAAGAACCGGGACTTGAACACTGAAGCTTTCTTT. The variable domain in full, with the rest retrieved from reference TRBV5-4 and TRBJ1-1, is ETGVTQSPTHLIKTRGQQVTLRCSSQSGHNTVSWYQQALGQGPQFIFQYYREEENGRGNFPPRFSGLQFPNYSSELNVNALELDDSALYLCASKNRDLNTEAFFGQGTRLTVV.

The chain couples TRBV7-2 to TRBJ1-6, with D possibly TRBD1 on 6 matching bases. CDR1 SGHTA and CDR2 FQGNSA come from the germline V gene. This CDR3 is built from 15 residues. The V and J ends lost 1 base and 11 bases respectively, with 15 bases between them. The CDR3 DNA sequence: TGTGCCAGCAGCTTAGACAACAGGGATGGGGCACCCCTCCACTTT. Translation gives CASSLDNRDGAPLHF. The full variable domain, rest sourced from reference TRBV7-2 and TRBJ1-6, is GAGVSQSPSNKVTEKGKDVELRCDPISGHTALYWYRQSLGQGLEFLIYFQGNSAPDKSGLPSDRFSAERTGGSVSTLTIQRTQQEDSAVYLCASSLDNRDGAPLHFGNGTRLTVT.

The CDR3 sequence is CATSDGGDLDTQYF. In DNA form, the CDR3 reads TGTGCCACCAGTGATGGTGGGGACTTAGATACGCAGTATTTT. The chain employs TRBV24-1 and TRBJ2-3; possible D gene TRBD2, 6 bases. In germline, CDR1 is KGHDR, CDR2 SFDVKD. The V gene lost 3 bases and the J gene lost 5 bases, with 11 bases spanning the gap. The CDR3 sequence is 14 residues long.

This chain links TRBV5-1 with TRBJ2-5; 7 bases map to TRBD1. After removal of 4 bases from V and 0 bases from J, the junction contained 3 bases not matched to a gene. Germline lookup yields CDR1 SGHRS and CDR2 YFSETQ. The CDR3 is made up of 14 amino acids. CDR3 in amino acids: CASSRDSYQETQYF. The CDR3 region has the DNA TGCGCCAGCAGCCGGGACAGCTACCAAGAGACCCAGTACTTC.

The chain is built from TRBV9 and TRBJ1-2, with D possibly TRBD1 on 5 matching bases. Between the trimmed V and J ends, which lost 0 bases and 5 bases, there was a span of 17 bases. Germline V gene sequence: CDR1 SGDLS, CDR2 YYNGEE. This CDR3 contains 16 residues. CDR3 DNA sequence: TGTGCCAGCAGCGTAGATGGGGCCAGTTCATGGTATGGCTACACCTTC. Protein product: CASSVDGASSWYGYTF. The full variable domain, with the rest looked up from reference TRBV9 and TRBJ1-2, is DSGVTQTPKHLITATGQRVTLRCSPRSGDLSVYWYQQSLDQGLQFLIQYYNGEERAKGNILERFSAQQFPDLHSELNLSSLELGDSALYFCASSVDGASSWYGYTFGSGTRLTVV.

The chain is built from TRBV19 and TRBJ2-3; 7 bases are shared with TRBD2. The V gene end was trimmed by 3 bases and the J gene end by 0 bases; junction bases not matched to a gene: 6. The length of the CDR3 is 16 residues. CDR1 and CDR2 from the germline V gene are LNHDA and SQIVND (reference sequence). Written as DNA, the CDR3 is TGTGCCAGTAGTATCTACAGCGGGGTCAGCACAGATACGCAGTATTTT. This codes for CASSIYSGVSTDTQYF.

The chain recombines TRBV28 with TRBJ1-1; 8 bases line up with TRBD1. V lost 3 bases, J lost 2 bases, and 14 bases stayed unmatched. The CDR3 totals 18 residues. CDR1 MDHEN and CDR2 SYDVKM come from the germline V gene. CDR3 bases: TGTGCCAGCAGTTTGAGTGATTCGGACAGGGCTTTTAACACTGAAGCTTTCTTT. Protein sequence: CASSLSDSDRAFNTEAFF.

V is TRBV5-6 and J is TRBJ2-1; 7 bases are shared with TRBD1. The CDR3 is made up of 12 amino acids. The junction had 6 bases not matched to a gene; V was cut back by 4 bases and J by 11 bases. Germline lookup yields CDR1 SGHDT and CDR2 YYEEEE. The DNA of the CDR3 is TGTGCCAGCAGCGTATCAGGGGGACAGCAGTTCTTC. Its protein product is CASSVSGGQQFF.